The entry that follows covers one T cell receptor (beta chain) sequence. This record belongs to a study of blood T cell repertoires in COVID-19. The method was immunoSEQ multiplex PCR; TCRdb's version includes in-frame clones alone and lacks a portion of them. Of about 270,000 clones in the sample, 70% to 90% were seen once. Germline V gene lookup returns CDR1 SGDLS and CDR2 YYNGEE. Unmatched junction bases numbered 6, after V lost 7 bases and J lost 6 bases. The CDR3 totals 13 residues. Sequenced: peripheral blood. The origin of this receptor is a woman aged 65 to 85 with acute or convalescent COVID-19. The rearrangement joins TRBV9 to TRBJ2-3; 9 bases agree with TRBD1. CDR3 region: CASGTGRSDTQYF. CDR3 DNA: TGTGCCAGCGGGACAGGGAGGTCGGATACGCAGTATTTT.